The 29 T cell receptor beta chains presented below share a single source sample, sequenced in a study of CD8+ T cells in alopecia areata. Extracted from the samples, RNA was reverse transcribed into cDNA to serve as the sequencing template. The repertoire was sequenced with immunoSEQ multiplex PCR; TCRdb's copy has only in-frame clones and lacks some. The profile shows 110,000 to 150,000 clones, roughly 46% of them singletons. Sample: CD4+ T cells sorted from blood, taken at week 0. Receptors were obtained from a human donor with alopecia areata.

This clone has just a few counts. The rearrangement links TRBV27 to TRBJ1-1; maybe TRBD1 (6 bases). CDR1 and CDR2 from the germline V gene are MNHEY and SMNVEV (reference sequence). V was shortened by 6 bases and J by 11 bases, with 22 bases between the two germline ends. This CDR3 has 14 residues. In DNA, the CDR3 is TGTGCCAGCAGCTTGGGGGGGGCCCCGGGAGGCGCTTTCTTT. The encoded protein is CASSLGGAPGGAFF.

This clone has just a few counts. The chain carries TRBV7-9 and TRBJ2-3; 8 bases map to TRBD2. The CDR3 is 18 residues long. V dropped 5 bases and J dropped 0; count of bases not matched to a gene: 13. The germline CDR1 and CDR2 sequences are SEHNR and FQNEAQ (reference sequence). CDR3 sequence (DNA): TGTGCCAGCAGCCGCACTAGCGGAGATCTTTATAGCACAGATACGCAGTATTTT. This encodes CASSRTSGDLYSTDTQYF.

The chain joins TRBV10-3 to TRBJ2-3, with a possible D match to TRBD1 (5 bases). The V gene's germline CDR1 is ENHRY and CDR2 SYGVKD. The CDR3 extends over 12 amino acids. V dropped 10 bases and J dropped 0 bases, with 8 bases sitting between them. CDR3 region: CATRDSTDTQYF. CDR3 nucleotide sequence: TGTGCCACCAGGGATAGCACAGATACGCAGTATTTT.

The chain recombines TRBV7-9 with TRBJ2-1; a weak D match, TRBD1 (6 bases). The CDR3 spans 15 residues. The V end lost 3 bases, the J end lost 12 bases, and 21 bases lay between the germline ends. Per the germline V gene, CDR1 is SEHNR and CDR2 is FQNEAQ (reference sequence). The CDR3 bases are TGTGCCAGCAGCTTTGGGACACTACCCCAGTGGGCGCAGTTCTTC. Encoded protein: CASSFGTLPQWAQFF.

This clone was detected a few times. The chain couples TRBV5-1 to TRBJ2-5; D uncertain. The ends were cut back, 1 base at V and 4 bases at J, with 11 bases in the middle. CDR3 size: 14 residues. Germline CDR1 reads SGHRS; CDR2 reads YFSETQ. CDR3 sequence reads: CASSLIPTGETQYF. The DNA for the CDR3 is TGCGCCAGCAGCTTGATCCCGACGGGAGAGACCCAGTACTTC.

The rearrangement links TRBV30 to TRBJ1-3; TRBD1 agrees at 9 bases. CDR3 length equals 15 residues. Germline V CDR1 and CDR2: GTSNPN, SVGIG (reference sequence). The ends lost 0 bases at V and 4 bases at J; junction bases unmatched: 4. CDR3 amino acids: CAWSVRTGVGNTIYF. The CDR3 nucleotides read TGTGCCTGGAGTGTTAGGACAGGGGTCGGAAACACCATATATTTT.

V and J are TRBV18 and TRBJ2-7; the D is unclear. The CDR3 runs 11 residues. Germline V gene sequence: CDR1 KGHSH, CDR2 LQKENI. V lost 5 bases to trimming and J lost 2 bases, with 4 bases between them. The CDR3 loop reads CASSETYEQYF. The CDR3 nucleotides read TGTGCCAGCTCAGAGACCTACGAGCAGTACTTC.

This clone was picked up many times. This sequence joins TRBV5-1 and TRBJ2-6; the D is unclear. This CDR3 contains 19 residues. CDR1 is SGHRS, CDR2 YFSETQ, per germline. V gave up 0 bases and J gave up 0 bases, with 16 bases separating them. The CDR3 is CASSLGGGASRSGANVLTF. The DNA for the CDR3 is TGCGCCAGCAGCTTGGGCGGCGGAGCGTCCCGCTCTGGGGCCAACGTCCTGACTTTC. The variable domain in full, completed from reference TRBV5-1 and TRBJ2-6, reads KAGVTQTPRYLIKTRGQQVTLSCSPISGHRSVSWYQQTPGQGLQFLFEYFSETQRNKGNFPGRFSGRQFSNSRSEMNVSTLELGDSALYLCASSLGGGASRSGANVLTFGAGSRLTVL.

This clone was counted a few times. The genes are TRBV7-2 and TRBJ2-5; D is ambiguous. V lost 0 bases and J 5 bases, leaving 10 bases between the germline ends. Germline assignment: CDR1 SGHTA and CDR2 FQGNSA. The CDR3 is 14 residues long. The DNA of the CDR3 is TGTGCCAGCAGCTTAGCGCCTATAGCCGAGACCCAGTACTTC. This sequence encodes CASSLAPIAETQYF. Full variable domain (remainder filled in from reference TRBV7-2 and TRBJ2-5): GAGVSQSPSNKVTEKGKDVELRCDPISGHTALYWYRQSLGQGLEFLIYFQGNSAPDKSGLPSDRFSAERTGGSVSTLTIQRTQQEDSAVYLCASSLAPIAETQYFGPGTRLLVL.

This clone has more than one count but fewer than ten. This rearrangement joins TRBV7-2 to TRBJ2-2; TRBD2 matches 9 bases. The germline V gene has CDR1 SGHTA and CDR2 FQGNSA. This CDR3 region has 18 residues. The J segment lost 2 bases and the V segment lost 0 bases, leaving 7 bases of the junction unmatched. The CDR3 nucleotides read TGTGCCAGCAGCTTAGCACCCAGACTAGCGGCAAACACCGGGGAGCTGTTTTTT. As protein: CASSLAPRLAANTGELFF. The complete variable domain, with remaining parts taken from reference TRBV7-2 and TRBJ2-2, reads GAGVSQSPSNKVTEKGKDVELRCDPISGHTALYWYRQSLGQGLEFLIYFQGNSAPDKSGLPSDRFSAERTGGSVSTLTIQRTQQEDSAVYLCASSLAPRLAANTGELFFGEGSRLTVL.

This clone was counted between two and nine times. The genes are TRBV4-1 and TRBJ1-2; 10 nucleotides line up with TRBD1. In germline, CDR1 is MGHRA, CDR2 YSYEKL. After removal of 0 bases from V and 8 bases from J, the junction contained 6 bases not matched to a gene. The CDR3 covers 15 residues. The CDR3 loop reads CASSQEGGTGEGYTF. CDR3 in DNA: TGCGCCAGCAGCCAAGAAGGGGGGACAGGGGAGGGCTACACCTTC.

The rearrangement uses TRBV5-1 and TRBJ1-2; weak D call: TRBD1 (5 bases). Germline CDR1 reads SGHRS; CDR2 reads YFSETQ. This CDR3 is built from 12 residues. V was clipped by 0 bases and J by 6 bases, with 6 bases between them. CDR3 region: CASSLGGNGYTF. The CDR3 bases are TGCGCCAGCAGCTTGGGGGGCAATGGCTACACCTTC.

This rearrangement joins TRBV25-1 to TRBJ1-3, with D uncertain. Trimming removed 7 bases from V and 5 bases from J, with 12 bases in between. Germline CDR1 and CDR2: MGHDK and SYGVNS. The CDR3 has 13 residues. The CDR3 DNA reads as TGTGCCAGCACCCCAAGAGGGCGAAACACCATATATTTT. Translation: CASTPRGRNTIYF.

J is TRBJ2-4 and V is TRBV29-1; a possible D gene is TRBD2 (5 bases). Trimming shortened V by 0 bases and J by 0 bases, and 12 bases separated the two germline ends. There are 16 residues in the CDR3. Germline CDR1 SQVTM, CDR2 ANQGSEA. The CDR3 DNA reads as TGCAGCGTTGAAGAGAGGGTCGGAACAGCCAAAAACATTCAGTACTTC. As protein: CSVEERVGTAKNIQYF.

The CDR3 DNA follows: TGCGCCAGCAGCGGGGTAATAACTAGCGGGAGAGAGACCCAGTACTTC. Protein product: CASSGVITSGRETQYF. The chain employs TRBV4-1 and TRBJ2-5; 11 bases line up with TRBD2. V dropped 5 bases and J dropped 4; count of bases not matched to a gene: 9. Germline CDR1 is MGHRA and CDR2 is YSYEKL. This CDR3 has 16 residues.

This clone was seen more than once but under ten times. The chain links TRBV7-9 to TRBJ2-7; D is perhaps TRBD1 (5 bases). Per the germline V gene, CDR1 is SEHNR and CDR2 is FQNEAQ (reference sequence). V was trimmed by 6 bases and J by 0 bases, leaving 9 bases between them. The CDR3 length is 13 residues. Written as DNA, the CDR3 is TGTGCCAGCAGTCTGGACACCTCCTACGAGCAGTACTTC. This codes for CASSLDTSYEQYF.

This clone was found once. J is TRBJ2-7 and V is TRBV28; TRBD2 agrees at 9 bases. Trimming at V came to 8 bases and at J to 4 bases, leaving 12 bases not matched to a gene. The CDR3 loop spans 15 amino acids. Germline CDR1 MDHEN, CDR2 SYDVKM. CDR3 in DNA: TGTGCCAGCCGAAAACCGACTAGCGGAGCGTACGAGCAGTACTTC. Protein product: CASRKPTSGAYEQYF.

This chain uses TRBV7-9 with TRBJ2-5; D is unclear. The V end was cut by 2 bases, the J end by 2 bases, with 9 bases between. The CDR3 has 14 residues. Per the germline V gene, CDR1 is SEHNR and CDR2 is FQNEAQ (reference sequence). CDR3 region: CASSLSTDQETQYF. The CDR3 nucleotides read TGTGCCAGCAGCTTATCCACTGATCAAGAGACCCAGTACTTC.

This chain links TRBV5-1 with TRBJ2-7; tentatively, D is TRBD2 (7 bases). Germline CDR1 SGHRS, CDR2 YFSETQ. The CDR3 is 14 amino acids. Trimming left V 4 bases short and J 6 bases short, with 17 bases between. CDR3 sequence reads: CASSGGGPLGEQYF. The CDR3 DNA sequence: TGCGCCAGCAGCGGGGGGGGCCCCCTCGGCGAGCAGTACTTC.

This clone showed up many times. The chain is built from TRBV18 and TRBJ2-7; 7 bases agree with TRBD1. The CDR3 has 13 residues. With V trimmed by 2 bases and J by 5 bases, 3 bases remained unmatched. Germline CDR1 and CDR2: KGHSH and LQKENI. In DNA form, the CDR3 reads TGTGCCAGCTCACCAGTTACAGGGGACGAGCAGTACTTC. Amino acids: CASSPVTGDEQYF. The full variable domain, with the rest looked up from reference TRBV18 and TRBJ2-7, is NAGVMQNPRHLVRRRGQEARLRCSPMKGHSHVYWYRQLPEEGLKFMVYLQKENIIDESGMPKERFSAEFPKEGPSILRIQQVVRGDSAAYFCASSPVTGDEQYFGPGTRLTVT.

CDR3 DNA: TGTGCCAGCCCATCGGCGGGAGTGCCCTACGAGCAGTACTTC. It yields the protein CASPSAGVPYEQYF. V is TRBV6-4 and J is TRBJ2-7; 7 nucleotides line up with TRBD2. Looked up from germline, CDR1 is MRHNA and CDR2 is SNTAGT. V gave up 8 bases and J gave up 2 bases; unmatched junction bases: 9. The CDR3 totals 14 residues.

This rearrangement joins TRBV27 to TRBJ2-1; 13 bases are a match to TRBD2. From germline, CDR1 is MNHEY and CDR2 SMNVEV (reference sequence). V shed 5 bases and J 0 bases; nucleotides not matched to a gene: 10. This CDR3 spans 19 amino acids. The CDR3 DNA sequence: TGTGCCAGCAGTCCGCGGACTAGCGGGAGCGACCACTCCTACAATGAGCAGTTCTTC. Residues: CASSPRTSGSDHSYNEQFF.

The rearrangement joins TRBV29-1 to TRBJ2-3; TRBD2 matches at 11 bases. Germline CDR1 and CDR2: SQVTM and ANQGSEA. V gave up 6 bases and J gave up 2 bases; unmatched junction bases: 1. The CDR3 covers 13 residues. The CDR3 DNA is TGCAGCGTACTAGCGGGAGTCACAGATACGCAGTATTTT. Its protein is CSVLAGVTDTQYF.

CDR3 loop: CASSPGPGDYGYTF. The CDR3 DNA reads TGTGCCAGCAGCCCCGGGCCTGGGGACTATGGCTACACCTTC. The V call is TRBV7-2, the J call TRBJ1-2; D unresolved. Germline V lookup: CDR1 SGHTA, CDR2 FQGNSA. The CDR3 runs 14 residues. Trimming shortened V by 5 bases and J by 3 bases, and 13 bases separated the two germline ends.

The chain has TRBV7-2 and TRBJ2-2, with D possibly called TRBD1 or TRBD2 (5 bases each). The CDR3 contains 14 residues. CDR1 SGHTA and CDR2 FQGNSA come from the germline V gene. With 1 base removed from V and 5 bases from J, the gap between germline ends came to 8 bases. The CDR3 DNA reads TGTGCCAGCAGCTTAGTCGGGACGACCGGGGAGCTGTTTTTT. Amino acid sequence: CASSLVGTTGELFF. Based on the CDR3 plus reference TRBV7-2 and TRBJ2-2, the full variable domain is GAGVSQSPSNKVTEKGKDVELRCDPISGHTALYWYRQSLGQGLEFLIYFQGNSAPDKSGLPSDRFSAERTGGSVSTLTIQRTQQEDSAVYLCASSLVGTTGELFFGEGSRLTVL.

This chain connects TRBV7-9 to TRBJ2-6; 12 bases are shared with TRBD2. V lost 7 bases to trimming and J lost 4 bases; unmatched junction nucleotides: 11. CDR1 SEHNR and CDR2 FQNEAQ come from the germline V gene (reference sequence). This CDR3 spans 18 amino acids. The CDR3: CASIRLAGERSGANVLTF. As DNA, the CDR3 is TGTGCCAGCATAAGACTAGCGGGAGAAAGGTCGGGGGCCAACGTCCTGACTTTC.

The chain couples TRBV10-3 to TRBJ2-1; tentative D call: TRBD1 (6 bases). Trimming stripped 5 bases from V and 10 bases from J, with 9 bases between. CDR1 ENHRY and CDR2 SYGVKD come from the germline V gene. The CDR3 has 11 amino acids. This CDR3 is CAISPGTEQFF. The CDR3 DNA follows: TGTGCCATCAGTCCCGGGACAGAGCAGTTCTTC.

This sequence joins TRBV29-1 and TRBJ2-5; D assignment may be TRBD1 or TRBD2 (5 bases each). The CDR3 runs 13 residues. V lost 7 bases and J 2 bases, leaving 14 bases between the germline ends. CDR1 is SQVTM and CDR2 is ANQGSEA in the germline V gene. Here the CDR3 reads CSARRDAQETQYF. Here the CDR3 DNA reads TGCAGCGCTCGAAGGGACGCACAAGAGACCCAGTACTTC.

The chain has TRBV2 and TRBJ2-2; weak D call: TRBD1 (5 bases). The V end lost 7 bases, the J end lost 2 bases, and 11 bases lay between the germline ends. The CDR3 runs to 14 residues. CDR1 and CDR2 from the germline V gene are SNHLY and FYNNEI. CDR3 coding DNA: TGTGCCAGCATGAAGACAGTCAACACCGGGGAGCTGTTTTTT. This translates into CASMKTVNTGELFF.